A selection of T cell receptor beta chains follows, all from one sample in a study of identical twins. MiXCR, run by TCRdb on the 5' RACE reads, gives a single entry per CDR3 protein. The sample shows some 250,000 distinct CDR3 sequences, under 8.5% of them seen only once. The same data also went into a second study, on T cells expressing NK-cell markers.

Input material: CD8+ T cells sorted from blood. The source is a woman aged 18-30 years in good health. The CDR3 runs from the conserved cysteine through the conserved F or W. The order of the fields is CDR3 protein, CDR3 DNA, D gene, V gene, clone size, J gene. D genes are given only for firm matches. Clone size appears in some rows only: once, few, many, or a class for an expanded clone.

CDR3: CASSLDRPGLNTGELFF; DNA: TGTGCCAGCAGTTTAGATCGGCCAGGCCTGAACACCGGGGAGCTGTTTTTT; D: NA; V: TRBV12-3/TRBV12-4; size: many; J: TRBJ2-2
CDR3: CASSYRAQGPLGEQYF; DNA: TGTGCCAGCAGTTACCGGGCGCAGGGGCCTCTGGGCGAGCAGTACTTC; D: NA; V: TRBV6-2/TRBV6-3; size: NA; J: TRBJ2-7
CDR3: CASLVGGTQYF; DNA: TGTGCCAGTTTGGTGGGGGGGACCCAGTACTTC; D: NA; V: TRBV6-5; size: few; J: TRBJ2-5
CDR3: CASSQLAEFYEQYF; DNA: TGTGCCAGCAGTCAACTAGCGGAGTTCTACGAGCAGTACTTC; D: TRBD2; V: TRBV12-3/TRBV12-4; size: many; J: TRBJ2-7
CDR3: CSALNINEQFF; DNA: TGCAGTGCCCTTAATATCAATGAGCAGTTCTTC; D: NA; V: TRBV20-1; size: many; J: TRBJ2-1
CDR3: CSVGGGGGRNTEAFF; DNA: TGCAGCGTCGGGGGAGGGGGGGGCAGGAACACTGAAGCTTTCTTT; D: NA; V: TRBV29-1; size: few; J: TRBJ1-1
CDR3: CASRGGEGSYNEQFF; DNA: TGTGCCAGCAGGGGTGGAGAGGGAAGCTACAATGAGCAGTTCTTC; D: NA; V: TRBV25-1; size: many; J: TRBJ2-1
CDR3: CASSFGARNEQFF; DNA: TGTGCCAGCAGTTTTGGGGCCAGAAATGAGCAGTTCTTC; D: NA; V: TRBV12-3/TRBV12-4; size: NA; J: TRBJ2-1
CDR3: CASSSALTGELFF; DNA: TGTGCCAGCAGCTCCGCGCTCACCGGGGAGCTGTTTTTT; D: NA; V: TRBV12-3/TRBV12-4; size: few; J: TRBJ2-2
CDR3: CASSTLAGQLYNEQFF; DNA: TGTGCCAGCAGCACACTAGCGGGGCAGTTATACAATGAGCAGTTCTTC; D: TRBD2; V: TRBV7-3; size: few; J: TRBJ2-1
CDR3: CASRGGRALSNEQFF; DNA: TGTGCCAGCAGGGGCGGGAGGGCCCTAAGCAATGAGCAGTTCTTC; D: TRBD2; V: TRBV12-3/TRBV12-4; size: NA; J: TRBJ2-1
CDR3: CASSPSPGQGYGYTF; DNA: TGTGCCAGCAGCCCTAGCCCGGGACAGGGGTATGGCTACACCTTC; D: TRBD1; V: TRBV7-6; size: many; J: TRBJ1-2
CDR3: CASSLWSDQETQYF; DNA: TGTGCCAGCAGTTTATGGTCGGACCAAGAGACCCAGTACTTC; D: NA; V: TRBV27; size: few; J: TRBJ2-5
CDR3: CASSHGYEQYF; DNA: TGTGCCAGCAGCCACGGGTACGAGCAGTACTTC; D: NA; V: TRBV14; size: many; J: TRBJ2-7
CDR3: CATSSEGRYNEQFF; DNA: TGTGCCACCAGCAGCGAGGGGAGGTACAATGAGCAGTTCTTC; D: NA; V: TRBV15; size: few; J: TRBJ2-1
CDR3: CASSGERGRGNTDTQYF; DNA: TGTGCCAGCAGCGGTGAGAGAGGTCGGGGTAACACAGATACGCAGTATTTT; D: NA; V: TRBV9; size: few; J: TRBJ2-3
CDR3: CSARGGGGYEQYF; DNA: TGCAGTGCCAGAGGAGGCGGGGGCTACGAGCAGTACTTC; D: TRBD2; V: TRBV20-1; size: many; J: TRBJ2-7
CDR3: CASSVLANTEAFF; DNA: TGTGCCAGCAGTGTATTAGCGAACACTGAAGCTTTCTTT; D: NA; V: TRBV25-1; size: many; J: TRBJ1-1
CDR3: CASSTILGVDEQFF; DNA: TGTGCCAGCAGCACCATTCTAGGGGTTGATGAGCAGTTCTTC; D: NA; V: TRBV11-2; size: NA; J: TRBJ2-1
CDR3: CASSVPGGRSSRGYTF; DNA: TGCGCCAGCAGTGTCCCGGGGGGTAGAAGTTCACGTGGCTACACCTTC; D: NA; V: TRBV10-2; size: many; J: TRBJ1-2
CDR3: CASSSSGQPITDTQYF; DNA: TGTGCCAGCAGCTCGTCGGGACAGCCGATCACAGATACGCAGTATTTT; D: TRBD1; V: TRBV9; size: many; J: TRBJ2-3
CDR3: CASSFWTSGGPFNNEQFF; DNA: TGTGCCAGCAGCTTTTGGACTAGCGGGGGGCCATTCAACAATGAGCAGTTCTTC; D: TRBD2; V: TRBV7-8; size: NA; J: TRBJ2-1
CDR3: CASSPYGQLAEKLFF; DNA: TGTGCCAGCTCACCATATGGACAGTTAGCAGAAAAACTGTTTTTT; D: NA; V: TRBV18; size: few; J: TRBJ1-4
CDR3: CASSGTHRDRGFRDEQFF; DNA: TGTGCCAGCAGCGGGACCCACCGGGACAGGGGGTTCCGTGATGAGCAGTTCTTC; D: TRBD1; V: TRBV5-5; size: few; J: TRBJ2-1
CDR3: CASSFLAGGPDQRETQYF; DNA: TGTGCCAGCAGCTTCCTAGCGGGAGGGCCGGATCAGAGAGAGACCCAGTACTTC; D: TRBD2; V: TRBV11-1; size: NA; J: TRBJ2-5
CDR3: CASSLGQEHSPLHF; DNA: TGTGCCAGCAGCTTAGGACAGGAGCATTCACCCCTCCACTTT; D: NA; V: TRBV7-8; size: NA; J: TRBJ1-6
CDR3: CASSLALGNTEAFF; DNA: TGTGCCAGCAGCTTAGCGCTGGGGAACACTGAAGCTTTCTTT; D: NA; V: TRBV7-9; size: NA; J: TRBJ1-1
CDR3: CSGSGPGTDTQYF; DNA: TGCAGCGGGAGCGGCCCAGGGACAGATACGCAGTATTTT; D: NA; V: TRBV29-1; size: many; J: TRBJ2-3
CDR3: CASSLVPGSTTNEKLFF; DNA: TGTGCCAGCAGCTTAGTGCCGGGGTCGACAACTAATGAAAAACTGTTTTTT; D: NA; V: TRBV7-2; size: few; J: TRBJ1-4
CDR3: CASSSTTGYGNEQFF; DNA: TGTGCCAGCAGCTCAACCACGGGGTACGGAAATGAGCAGTTCTTC; D: NA; V: TRBV7-9; size: NA; J: TRBJ2-1
CDR3: CASTRQKHTGELFF; DNA: TGTGCCAGCACCCGACAGAAACACACCGGGGAGCTGTTTTTT; D: NA; V: TRBV11-2; size: many; J: TRBJ2-2
CDR3: CASSSGGAVDTQYF; DNA: TGTGCCAGCAGCTCGGGGGGGGCCGTAGATACGCAGTATTTT; D: TRBD2; V: TRBV5-6; size: few; J: TRBJ2-3
CDR3: CASSFGSGSTEAFF; DNA: TGTGCCAGCAGCTTCGGGTCCGGGAGCACTGAAGCTTTCTTT; D: NA; V: TRBV11-2; size: NA; J: TRBJ1-1
CDR3: CASSSGTLTDTRYF; DNA: TGTGCCAGCAGCTCGGGGACCCTCACAGATACGCGGTATTTT; D: NA; V: TRBV3-1; size: few; J: TRBJ2-3
CDR3: CSVETQAGKLFF; DNA: TGCAGCGTTGAGACACAGGCTGGAAAACTGTTTTTT; D: NA; V: TRBV29-1; size: many; J: TRBJ1-4
CDR3: CASSTQRVGTNTGELFF; DNA: TGTGCCAGCAGCACCCAGAGGGTCGGAACGAACACCGGGGAGCTGTTTTTT; D: NA; V: TRBV9; size: many; J: TRBJ2-2